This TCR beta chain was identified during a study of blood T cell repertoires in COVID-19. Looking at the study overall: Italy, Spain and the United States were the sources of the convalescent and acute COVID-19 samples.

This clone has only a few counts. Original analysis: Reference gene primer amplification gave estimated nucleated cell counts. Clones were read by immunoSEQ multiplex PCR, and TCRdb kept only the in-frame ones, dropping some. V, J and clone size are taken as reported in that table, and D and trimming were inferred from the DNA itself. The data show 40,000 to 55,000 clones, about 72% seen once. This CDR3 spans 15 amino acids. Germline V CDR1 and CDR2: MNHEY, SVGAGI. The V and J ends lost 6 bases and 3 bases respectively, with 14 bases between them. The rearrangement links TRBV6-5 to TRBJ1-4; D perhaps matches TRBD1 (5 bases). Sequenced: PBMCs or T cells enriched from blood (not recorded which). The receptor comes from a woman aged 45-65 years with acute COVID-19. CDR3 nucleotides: TGTGCCAGCAGAGCGGGGGGGACGGCTAATGAAAAACTGTTTTTT. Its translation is CASRAGGTANEKLFF.